Described below is a single T cell receptor beta chain sequence and its context. The antigen remains undetermined. These data come from a study of a mutant IDH1 vaccine in newly diagnosed glioma. Sequencing used immunoSEQ multiplex PCR; TCRdb keeps in-frame clones, though not all of them. The data hold around 61,000 clones, with 70% to 90% observed a single time. Time point given: week 5, during vaccination. The investigators gave 300 ug of mutant IDH1 20-mer peptide in each vaccine dose, together with topical imiquimod. This sequence originates from a woman aged 40 to 55 with glioma. Specimen: PBMCs, collected from a glioma patient whose treatment included an IDH1 peptide vaccine.

CDR3 DNA: TGTGCCAGCAGCCGAAGGGAGGAAAAACTGTTTTTT. This translates into CASSRREEKLFF. The chain carries TRBV7-9 and TRBJ1-4; D is undetermined. The CDR3 has 12 amino acids. The V and J ends lost 5 bases and 8 bases respectively, with 9 bases between them. Germline V gives CDR1 SEHNR, CDR2 FQNEAQ (reference sequence).